The sequence of this TCR beta chain was determined in a study of OX40 agonist ivuxolimab in advanced cancers. CDR1 is SGDLS, CDR2 YYNGEE, per germline. This CDR3 is built from 13 residues. Trimming stripped 0 bases from V and 3 bases from J, with 4 bases between. The table lists this clone with a few counts. Clones were sequenced by immunoSEQ multiplex PCR, and TCRdb holds only the in-frame ones, with some missing. The sample includes about 22,000 clones, approximately 80% of them seen just once. Sequences were derived from CD4+ or CD8+ T cells sorted from blood, sampled in a trial of the OX40 agonist ivuxolimab. The receptor comes from an adult with an advanced solid tumor such as melanoma, head and neck, liver or kidney cancer. The chain has TRBV9 and TRBJ2-4, with unresolved D. In DNA, the CDR3 is TGTGCCAGCAGCGTAGGTAACAAAAACATTCAGTACTTC. Residues: CASSVGNKNIQYF.